This T cell receptor (beta chain) was recorded in a study of T-cell memory formation after mild COVID-19 (dated by TCRdb to the early 2020s). Regarding the complete study: TCR sequence clusters from the two donors were largely donor specific. Longitudinal TCRalpha and TCRbeta repertoire sequencing tracked T-cell clones expanding and contracting after mild COVID-19 in a couple of donors. The cohort comprised two young, previously healthy adult volunteers, one female and one male. Here is what the overall study found, with its caveats: Contracting CD4+ clones turned up mainly in the CM and EM memory subsets, whereas EMRA was where CD8+ clones were enriched. Some responding clones were detected in pre-infection memory, suggesting pre-existing cross-reactive memory T cells joined the SARS-CoV-2 response. The second-wave clones that peaked on day 37 were not confirmed to be SARS-CoV-2 specific. Balanced CD4/CD8 phenotypes were observed for clones contracting from day 15 to 85, whereas a bias towards CD4+ was observed for a second wave of clones expanding from day 15 to 37. Only a couple of mild cases were covered in the study, and larger cohorts including severe cases with pre-infection samples were considered necessary.

This clonotype was seen only a few times. Its antigen remains unidentified. The input lacks base qualities; no much larger clone sits a single base away. Sequencing instrument: Illumina NovaSeq 6000. Using 5'RACE with constant-segment primers, TCRalpha and TCRbeta cDNA libraries were constructed, with sample barcodes and unique molecular identifiers added in the process. Trizol reagent was used to extract RNA from every sample. The libraries were amplified in two PCR steps, and the second step added a second sample barcode and Illumina TruSeq adapters. Sequencing of libraries was performed on an Illumina NovaSeq with 2 x 150 bp paired-end reads. On the authors' methods: Reads were demultiplexed and collapsed into UMI-guided consensus sequences with migec v1.2.7. With mixcr v2.1.11, UMI consensuses were aligned to TRA and TRB V and J templates and assembled into clonotypes. A clonotype was counted as expanded or contracted only when both edgeR and NoisET called the clonotype significant, with the noise models trained on biological replicates. For edgeR calls, the thresholds were a false discovery rate-adjusted p below 0.01 and a log2 fold-change of 1. As an exploratory analysis of dynamics, max-normalized trajectories of the 1000 most abundant clonotypes were examined with PCA combined with hierarchical clustering. Separately sequenced CD4+ and CD8+ repertoires were used to assign a CD4 or CD8 phenotype to each responding clone. The public reads were reanalyzed by TCRdb: fastp trimming at Q25, MiXCR alignment, in-frame beta chains only. Each entry is one CDR3 protein sequence, shown with its most common DNA and genes. None of the V and J calls come from the authors' own analysis; TCRdb made them. The sample has about 57,000 distinct CDR3 sequences on record, 10% to 15% of them singletons. The ten largest clonotypes hold about 25% of the sample.

Taken from the germline V gene, the CDR1 and CDR2 loops are SQVTM and ANQGSEA. Reading from cysteine to phenylalanine, the CDR3 counts 12 amino acids. The sequence is cut down to CDR3 DNA, 36 bases in frame from base 1. V sheds 3 bases and J sheds 3 bases, leaving 8 bases between their ends. PBMCs were isolated by Ficoll-Paque density gradient centrifugation. Sample: PBMCs or a T cell subset sorted from them (not recorded which). This receptor was obtained from a man aged 18 to 35 who had mild COVID-19 (a few samples of this study predate the infection). The sample titles of this study are shuffled in the database, so cell type and time point are left out; the donor was told from shared clones. Rearrangement joined TRBV29-1 to TRBJ1-1; a confident D gene designation cannot be given. Read as DNA, the sequence is TGCAGCGTTGATGACGGGCACACTGAAGCTTTCTTT. The resulting protein is CSVDDGHTEAFF.